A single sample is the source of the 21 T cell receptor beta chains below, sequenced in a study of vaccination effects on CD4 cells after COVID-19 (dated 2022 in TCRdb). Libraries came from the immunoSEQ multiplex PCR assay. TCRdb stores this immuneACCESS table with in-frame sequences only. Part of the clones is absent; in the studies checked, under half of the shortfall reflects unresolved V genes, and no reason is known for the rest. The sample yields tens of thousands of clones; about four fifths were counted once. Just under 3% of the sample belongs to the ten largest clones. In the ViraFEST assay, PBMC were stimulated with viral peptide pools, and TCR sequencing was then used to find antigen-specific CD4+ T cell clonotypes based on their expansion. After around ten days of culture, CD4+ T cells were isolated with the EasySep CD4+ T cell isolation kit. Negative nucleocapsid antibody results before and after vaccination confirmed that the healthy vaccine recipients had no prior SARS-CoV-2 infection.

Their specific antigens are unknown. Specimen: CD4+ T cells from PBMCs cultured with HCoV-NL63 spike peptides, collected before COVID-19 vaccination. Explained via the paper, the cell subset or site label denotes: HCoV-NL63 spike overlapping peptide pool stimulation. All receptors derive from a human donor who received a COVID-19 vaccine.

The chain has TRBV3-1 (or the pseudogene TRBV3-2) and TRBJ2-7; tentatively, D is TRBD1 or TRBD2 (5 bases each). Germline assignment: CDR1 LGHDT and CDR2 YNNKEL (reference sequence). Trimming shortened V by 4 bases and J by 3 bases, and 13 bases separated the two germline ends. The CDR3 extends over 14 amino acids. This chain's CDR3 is CASSRGTENYEQYV. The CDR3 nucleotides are TGTGCCAGCAGCCGGGGGACCGAGAACTACGAGCAGTACGTC.

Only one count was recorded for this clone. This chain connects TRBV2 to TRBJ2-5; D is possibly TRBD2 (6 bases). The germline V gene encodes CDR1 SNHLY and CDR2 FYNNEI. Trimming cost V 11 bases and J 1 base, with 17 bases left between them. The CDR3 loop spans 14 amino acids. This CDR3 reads CALRGTLGQETQYF. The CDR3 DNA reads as TGTGCCCTCCGCGGGACGTTGGGCCAAGAGACCCAGTACTTC. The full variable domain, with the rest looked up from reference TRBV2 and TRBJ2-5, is EPEVTQTPSHQVTQMGQEVILRCVPISNHLYFYWYRQILGQKVEFLVSFYNNEISEKSEIFDDQFSVERPDGSNFTLKIRSTKLEDSAMYFCALRGTLGQETQYFGPGTRLLVL.

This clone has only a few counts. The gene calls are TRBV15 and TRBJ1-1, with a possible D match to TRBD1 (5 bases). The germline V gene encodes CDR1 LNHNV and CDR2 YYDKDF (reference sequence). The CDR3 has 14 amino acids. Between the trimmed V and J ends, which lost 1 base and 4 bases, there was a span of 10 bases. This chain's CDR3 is CATSRVSGGTEAFF. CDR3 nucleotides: TGTGCCACCAGCAGAGTCTCGGGGGGCACTGAAGCTTTCTTT. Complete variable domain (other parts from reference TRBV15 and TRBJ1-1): DAMVIQNPRYQVTQFGKPVTLSCSQTLNHNVMYWYQQKSSQAPKLLFHYYDKDFNNEADTPDNFQSRRPNTSFCFLDIRSPGLGDTAMYLCATSRVSGGTEAFFGQGTRLTVV.

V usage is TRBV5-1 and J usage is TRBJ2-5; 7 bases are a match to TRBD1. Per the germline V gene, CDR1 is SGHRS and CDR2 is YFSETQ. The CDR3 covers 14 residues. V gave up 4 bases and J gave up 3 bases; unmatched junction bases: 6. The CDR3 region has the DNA TGCGCCAGCAGCCCCCGACAGGGTGAAGAGACCCAGTACTTC. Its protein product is CASSPRQGEETQYF.

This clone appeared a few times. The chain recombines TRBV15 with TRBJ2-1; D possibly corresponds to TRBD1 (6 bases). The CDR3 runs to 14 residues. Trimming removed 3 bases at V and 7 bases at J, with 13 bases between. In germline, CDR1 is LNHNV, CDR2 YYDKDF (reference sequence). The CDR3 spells CATSRESTGNEQFF. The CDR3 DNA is TGTGCCACCAGCAGGGAAAGTACAGGGAATGAGCAGTTCTTC.

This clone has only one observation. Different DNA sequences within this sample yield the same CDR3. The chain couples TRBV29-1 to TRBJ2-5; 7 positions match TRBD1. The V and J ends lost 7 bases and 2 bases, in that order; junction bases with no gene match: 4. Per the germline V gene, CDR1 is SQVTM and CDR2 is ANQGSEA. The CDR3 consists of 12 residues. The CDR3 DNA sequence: TGCAGCGCATTGACAGGGCAAGAGACCCAGTACTTC. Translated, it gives CSALTGQETQYF.

CDR3 in amino acids: CASSNPGQETRREQYV. The CDR3 nucleotides are TGTGCCAGCAGCAACCCAGGACAGGAGACACGCCGGGAGCAGTACGTC. The rearrangement uses TRBV21-1 and TRBJ2-7; TRBD1 was called by the table and not checked on the DNA. TRBV21-1 is marked as a pseudogene. The CDR3 is made up of 16 amino acids.

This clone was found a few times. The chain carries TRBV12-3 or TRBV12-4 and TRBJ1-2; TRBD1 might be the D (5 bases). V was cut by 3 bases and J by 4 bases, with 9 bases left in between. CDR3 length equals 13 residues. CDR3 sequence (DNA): TGTGCCAGCAGTTTCGGACAACTCTATGGCTACACCTTC. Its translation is CASSFGQLYGYTF.

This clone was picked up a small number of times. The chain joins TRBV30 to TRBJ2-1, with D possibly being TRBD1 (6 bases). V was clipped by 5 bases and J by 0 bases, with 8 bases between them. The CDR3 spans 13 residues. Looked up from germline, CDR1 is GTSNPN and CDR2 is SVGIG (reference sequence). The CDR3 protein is CAWDRSSYNEQFF. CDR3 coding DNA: TGTGCCTGGGACAGGTCCTCCTACAATGAGCAGTTCTTC.

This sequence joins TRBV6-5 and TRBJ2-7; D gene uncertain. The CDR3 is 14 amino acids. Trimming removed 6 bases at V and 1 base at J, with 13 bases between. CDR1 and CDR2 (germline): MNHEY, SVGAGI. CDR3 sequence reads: CASRATLASYEQYV. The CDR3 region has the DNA TGTGCCAGCAGAGCAACCCTGGCGTCCTACGAGCAGTACGTC.

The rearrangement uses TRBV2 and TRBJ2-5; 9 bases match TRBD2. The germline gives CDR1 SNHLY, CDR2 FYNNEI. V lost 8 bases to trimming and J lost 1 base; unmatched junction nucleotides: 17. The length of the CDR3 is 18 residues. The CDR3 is CASGVRRTAGGPQETQYF. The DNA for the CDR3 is TGTGCCAGCGGAGTGAGGAGGACTGCGGGGGGGCCCCAAGAGACCCAGTACTTC.

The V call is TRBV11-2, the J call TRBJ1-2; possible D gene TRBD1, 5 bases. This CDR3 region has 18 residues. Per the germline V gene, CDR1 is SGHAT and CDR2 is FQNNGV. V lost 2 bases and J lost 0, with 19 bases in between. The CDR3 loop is CASSLTGFGKAANYGYTF. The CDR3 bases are TGTGCCAGCAGCTTAACAGGTTTCGGGAAAGCAGCTAACTATGGCTACACCTTC.

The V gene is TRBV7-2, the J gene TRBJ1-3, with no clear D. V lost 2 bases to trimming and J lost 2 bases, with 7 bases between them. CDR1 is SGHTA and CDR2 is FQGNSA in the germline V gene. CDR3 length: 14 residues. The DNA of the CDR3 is TGTGCCAGCAGCTTATCGAGGGCTGGAAACACCATATATTTT. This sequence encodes CASSLSRAGNTIYF.

The CDR3 nucleotides are TGCGCCAGCAGCTTGGGACGGGCAGGGAAACTCACAGATACGCAGTATTTT. Translated, it gives CASSLGRAGKLTDTQYF. The J gene is TRBJ2-3, the V gene TRBV5-1, with D possibly matching TRBD1 (5 bases). The germline V gene encodes CDR1 SGHRS and CDR2 YFSETQ. V lost 0 bases and J lost 2, with 16 bases in between. The CDR3 spans 17 residues.

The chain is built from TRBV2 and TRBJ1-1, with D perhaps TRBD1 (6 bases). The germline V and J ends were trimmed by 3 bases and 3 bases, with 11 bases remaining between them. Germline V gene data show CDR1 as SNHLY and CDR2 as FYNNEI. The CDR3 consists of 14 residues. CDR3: CASSDPGVDTEAFF. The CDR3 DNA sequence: TGTGCCAGCAGTGACCCAGGGGTCGACACTGAAGCTTTCTTT.

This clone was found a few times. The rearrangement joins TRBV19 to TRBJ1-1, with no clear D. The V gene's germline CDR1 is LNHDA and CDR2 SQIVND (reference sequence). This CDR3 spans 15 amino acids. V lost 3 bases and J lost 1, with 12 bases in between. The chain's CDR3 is CASSMGSSENTEAFF. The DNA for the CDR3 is TGTGCCAGTAGTATGGGCTCCTCGGAGAACACTGAAGCTTTCTTT.

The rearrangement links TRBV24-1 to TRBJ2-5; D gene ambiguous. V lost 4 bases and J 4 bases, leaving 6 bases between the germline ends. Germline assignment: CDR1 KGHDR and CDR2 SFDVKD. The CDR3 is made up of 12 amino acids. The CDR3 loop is CATSEATETQYF. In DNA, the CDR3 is TGTGCCACCAGTGAAGCGACAGAGACCCAGTACTTC.

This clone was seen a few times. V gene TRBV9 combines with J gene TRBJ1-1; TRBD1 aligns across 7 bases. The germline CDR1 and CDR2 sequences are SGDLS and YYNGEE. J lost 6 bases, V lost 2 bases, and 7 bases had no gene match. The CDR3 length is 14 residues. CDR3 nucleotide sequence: TGTGCCAGCAGCGTGAGCGTGGGGACAGCTGAAGCTTTCTTT. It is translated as CASSVSVGTAEAFF. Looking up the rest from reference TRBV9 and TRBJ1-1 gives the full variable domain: DSGVTQTPKHLITATGQRVTLRCSPRSGDLSVYWYQQSLDQGLQFLIQYYNGEERAKGNILERFSAQQFPDLHSELNLSSLELGDSALYFCASSVSVGTAEAFFGQGTRLTVV.

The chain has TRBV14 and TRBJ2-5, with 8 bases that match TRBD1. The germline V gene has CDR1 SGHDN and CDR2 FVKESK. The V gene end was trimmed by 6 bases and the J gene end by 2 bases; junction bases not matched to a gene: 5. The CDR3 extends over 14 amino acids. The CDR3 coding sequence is TGTGCCAGCAGAAAACAGGGGGGACAAGAGACCCAGTACTTC. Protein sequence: CASRKQGGQETQYF.

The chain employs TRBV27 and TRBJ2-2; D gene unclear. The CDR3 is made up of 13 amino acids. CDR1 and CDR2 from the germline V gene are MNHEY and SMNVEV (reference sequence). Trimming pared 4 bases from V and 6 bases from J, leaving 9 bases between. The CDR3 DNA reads TGTGCCAGCAGTTCACCTCGAGCCGGGGAGCTGTTTTTT. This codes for CASSSPRAGELFF.

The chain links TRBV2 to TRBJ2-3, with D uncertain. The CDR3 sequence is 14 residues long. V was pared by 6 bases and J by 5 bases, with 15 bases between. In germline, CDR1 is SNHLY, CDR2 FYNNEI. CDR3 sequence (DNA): TGTGCCAGCAGCTCTTTTTCACTGGAAGATACGCAGTATTTT. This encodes CASSSFSLEDTQYF.